This paragraph covers one T cell receptor (beta chain) sequence. Its antigen is undetermined. This CDR3 has 12 residues. Data came from immunoSEQ multiplex PCR; TCRdb stores just in-frame clones and leaves some out. Of around 140,000 clones detected, approximately 92% appear once; the ten largest clones hold more than 3%. The entry originates in a study of T cell responses to AZD1222 COVID-19 vaccine. Study results and caveats: Among vaccine-associated CD4 TCRs, coverage spanned spike, with dominance at 160-218 and 743-854. Once two AZD1222 doses were given, Spike-specific TCR breadth and depth went up. Repertoires were sampled only after the peak T cell response. Nearly half of unique spike-specific TCRs reportedly avoided B.1.351 and B.1.1.7 mutated regions.

The TCR comes from an adult who received the AZD1222 COVID-19 vaccine. Material: peripheral blood, obtained 28 days after the second AZD1222 dose. V and J are TRBV21-1 and TRBJ2-7; the tabulated D call, TRBD1, remains unverified against the DNA. TRBV21-1 is an annotated pseudogene. For the CDR3, the DNA is TGTGCCACCAAGCACAGGGGTTACGAGCAGTACTTC. Its protein is CATKHRGYEQYF.